These 30 T cell receptor beta chains came from one sample sequenced in a study of PD-1 blockade in classical Hodgkin lymphoma. No patient escaped relapse after autologous stem cell transplantation, and brentuximab vedotin exposure varied. TCRdb's copy holds only in-frame clones and misses some; the assay was immunoSEQ multiplex PCR. The table shows 41,000 or so clones, with over 70% occurring only once. The sequences come from peripheral blood mononuclear cells (PBMCs), collected at baseline. The receptors shown here come from a human donor with classical Hodgkin lymphoma.

The chain links TRBV11-2 to TRBJ1-3, with a weak D call TRBD1 (6 bases). Germline-derived CDR1 and CDR2 are SGHAT and FQNNGV. Deletions cut 5 bases from V and 4 bases from J, with 12 bases between. The length of the CDR3 is 14 residues. CDR3: CASSPKTGGNTIYF. The CDR3 DNA reads TGTGCCAGCAGCCCTAAAACAGGGGGAAACACCATATATTTT. The complete variable domain, with remaining parts taken from reference TRBV11-2 and TRBJ1-3, reads EAGVAQSPRYKIIEKRQSVAFWCNPISGHATLYWYQQILGQGPKLLIQFQNNGVVDDSQLPKDRFSAERLKGVDSTLKIQPAKLEDSAVYLCASSPKTGGNTIYFGEGSWLTVV.

This clone appeared a single time. V and J are TRBV7-2 and TRBJ2-7; a weak D match, TRBD1 (6 bases). The CDR3 is 14 amino acids. CDR1 is SGHTA, CDR2 FQGNSA, per germline. Trimming took off 2 bases at V and 4 bases at J, with 12 bases between the two ends. The CDR3 DNA reads TGTGCCAGCAGCTTAAATGGGGGCGGTTACGAGCAGTACTTC. Protein: CASSLNGGGYEQYF.

This chain uses TRBV6-5 with TRBJ1-2; TRBD1 is a possible D gene (5 bases). This CDR3 region has 14 residues. CDR1 is MNHEY and CDR2 is SVGAGI in the germline V gene. With 0 bases removed from V and 3 bases from J, the gap between germline ends came to 8 bases. CDR3 sequence: CASSYSRGYYGYTF. CDR3 coding DNA: TGTGCCAGCAGTTACTCGAGGGGCTACTATGGCTACACCTTC.

The genes are TRBV7-2 and TRBJ2-2; D not resolved. V lost 5 bases, J lost 4 bases, and 14 bases lay in between. The CDR3 length is 15 residues. Germline CDR1 is SGHTA and CDR2 is FQGNSA. CDR3 loop: CASSRDAVLTGELFF. CDR3 bases: TGTGCCAGCAGCCGAGACGCAGTTCTCACCGGGGAGCTGTTTTTT.

Written as DNA, the CDR3 is TGTGCCAGCAGCTTAAGGGAGCGACCCGACAGTCTAGCCAAAAACATTCAGTACTTC. This sequence encodes CASSLRERPDSLAKNIQYF. The chain is built from TRBV7-3 and TRBJ2-4, with D perhaps being TRBD1 or TRBD2 (5 bases each). Trimming pared 1 base from V and 0 bases from J, leaving 19 bases between. Per germline, CDR1 SGHTA and CDR2 FQGTGA. The CDR3 spans 19 residues.

The chain combines TRBV7-3 with TRBJ2-1; D unclear. CDR1 and CDR2 from the germline V gene are SGHTA and FQGTGA. V lost 4 bases to trimming and J lost 5 bases, with 6 bases between them. CDR3 length: 12 amino acids. Written as DNA, the CDR3 is TGTGCCAGCAGCTCCTCTGACAATGAGCAGTTCTTC. Translating it yields CASSSSDNEQFF.

The rearrangement links TRBV5-1 to TRBJ2-1; 12 bases fit TRBD2. Germline-derived CDR1 and CDR2 are SGHRS and YFSETQ. V lost 0 bases and J lost 4; bases outside the gene matches: 8. The CDR3 totals 18 residues. The CDR3 here is CASSLAQLAGGTYNEQFF. The CDR3 nucleotides are TGCGCCAGCAGCTTGGCCCAACTAGCGGGGGGCACTTACAATGAGCAGTTCTTC.

The chain links TRBV6-6 to TRBJ1-3, with 7 bases lining up with TRBD1. The length of the CDR3 is 15 residues. The germline gives CDR1 MNHNY, CDR2 SVGAGI (reference sequence). The J segment lost 5 bases and the V segment lost 6 bases, leaving 10 bases of the junction unmatched. The CDR3 loop is CASSSQAGGRNTIYF. The CDR3 region has the DNA TGTGCCAGCAGCTCCCAGGCAGGGGGAAGAAACACCATATATTTT.

Only a few counts were recorded for this clone. The chain couples TRBV9 to TRBJ2-1; D gene unclear. From germline, CDR1 is SGDLS and CDR2 YYNGEE. Deletions cut 1 base from V and 5 bases from J, with 7 bases between. The CDR3 runs 13 residues. CDR3 in DNA: TGTGCCAGCAGCGTACGAGCGAACAATGAGCAGTTCTTC. Its translation: CASSVRANNEQFF.

The chain has TRBV5-8 and TRBJ1-5; no definite D call. V was shortened by 3 bases and J by 6 bases, with 7 bases between the two germline ends. Germline V gene data show CDR1 as SGHTS and CDR2 as YDEGEE. The CDR3 has 12 residues. The CDR3 DNA reads TGTGCCAGCAGCTGGGTAGGTCAGCCCCAGCATTTT. Residues: CASSWVGQPQHF.

In its sample, this clone was seen a few times. This chain joins TRBV6-1 and TRBJ1-3, with D unclear. V lost 1 base and J lost 0, with 7 bases in between. Germline V lookup: CDR1 MNHNS, CDR2 SASEGT. The CDR3 consists of 15 residues. CDR3 in DNA: TGTGCCAGCAGTGAAGATGGGAGCTCTGGAAACACCATATATTTT. It yields the protein CASSEDGSSGNTIYF.

V is TRBV6-5 and J is TRBJ2-7, with TRBD2 as a possible D gene (6 bases). The V end was cut by 2 bases, the J end by 7 bases, with 12 bases between. Per germline, CDR1 MNHEY and CDR2 SVGAGI. There are 13 residues in the CDR3. Written as DNA, the CDR3 is TGTGCCAGCAGTTACGGCCCGGGGAGGGAGCAGTACTTC. This translates into CASSYGPGREQYF.

This clone was counted between two and nine times. This chain connects TRBV6-5 to TRBJ1-1, with D possibly TRBD1 on 6 matching bases. CDR3 length equals 13 residues. The V end lost 6 bases, the J end lost 1 base, and 9 bases lay between the germline ends. The germline V gene has CDR1 MNHEY and CDR2 SVGAGI. This chain's CDR3 is CASRMGQNTEAFF. The CDR3 DNA follows: TGTGCCAGCAGGATGGGACAGAACACTGAAGCTTTCTTT.

The chain's CDR3 is CASSDGYEQYF. The CDR3 region has the DNA TGTGCCAGCAGTGACGGCTACGAGCAGTACTTC. The V gene is TRBV6-1, the J gene TRBJ2-7; D remains ambiguous. The CDR3 runs to 11 residues. Germline CDR1 reads MNHNS; CDR2 reads SASEGT. The V end was cut by 3 bases, the J end by 3 bases, with 3 bases between.

The CDR3 sequence: CASSHGTSGSGETQYF. CDR3 coding DNA: TGTGCCAGCAGCCACGGGACTAGCGGGAGTGGAGAGACCCAGTACTTC. V is TRBV11-3 and J is TRBJ2-5; 14 bases are shared with TRBD2. The CDR3 consists of 16 residues. V gave up 5 bases and J gave up 4 bases; unmatched junction bases: 6. Germline CDR1 reads SGHNT; CDR2 reads YENEEA.

This chain joins TRBV14 and TRBJ2-2, with D tentatively TRBD2 (6 bases). This CDR3 comprises 14 residues. Germline CDR1 is SGHDN and CDR2 is FVKESK. With 0 bases removed from V and 4 bases from J, the gap between germline ends came to 6 bases. The CDR3 spells CASSQDSGTGELFF. The CDR3 coding sequence is TGTGCCAGCAGCCAAGATAGCGGCACCGGGGAGCTGTTTTTT.

The chain links TRBV19 to TRBJ2-3, with 7 bases fitting TRBD2. Looked up from germline, CDR1 is LNHDA and CDR2 is SQIVND (reference sequence). The CDR3 sequence is 16 residues long. Losses at the gene ends were 1 base for V and 0 bases for J; bases not matched to a gene: 4. CDR3 loop: CASSIAHSGSTDTQYF. The CDR3 DNA reads TGTGCCAGTAGTATAGCACATAGCGGGAGCACAGATACGCAGTATTTT.

V gene TRBV18 combines with J gene TRBJ2-1; 7 bases are shared with TRBD1. Germline V gives CDR1 KGHSH, CDR2 LQKENI. Trimming cost V 6 bases and J 3 bases; bases outside gene matches: 8. The CDR3 runs 15 residues. The CDR3 loop is CASSPRQGGYNEQFF. In DNA, the CDR3 is TGTGCCAGCTCTCCAAGACAGGGTGGCTACAATGAGCAGTTCTTC.

The chain links TRBV7-2 to TRBJ2-5; D call uncertain. V lost 3 bases, J lost 5 bases, and 7 bases lay in between. The germline CDR1 and CDR2 sequences are SGHTA and FQGNSA. The CDR3 is 12 residues long. CDR3 sequence (DNA): TGTGCCAGCAGCTTGCAAGGGGAGACCCAGTACTTC. This gives the protein CASSLQGETQYF.

In this sample, this clone turned up a few times. The chain has TRBV7-9 and TRBJ2-1; D ambiguous. The CDR3 runs 13 residues. Trimming pared 1 base from V and 9 bases from J, leaving 10 bases between. Germline CDR1 and CDR2: SEHNR and FQNEAQ (reference sequence). As DNA, the CDR3 is TGTGCCAGCAGCTTAGTGGCTAGTAGTGAGCAGTTCTTC. It encodes CASSLVASSEQFF.

V is TRBV11-2 and J is TRBJ2-7; D might be TRBD2 (6 bases). Trimming took off 1 base at V and 3 bases at J, with 7 bases between the two ends. CDR3 length equals 13 residues. From germline, CDR1 is SGHAT and CDR2 FQNNGV. Here the CDR3 DNA reads TGTGCCAGCAGCTTAGTGGGACTCTACGAGCAGTACTTC. Protein product: CASSLVGLYEQYF.

On this clone: One end of the junction does not line up with germline, which may come from a read error. The chain links TRBV7-8 to TRBJ2-3; 12 nucleotides agree with TRBD2. Germline-derived CDR1 and CDR2 are SGHVS and FQNEAQ. This CDR3 region has 16 residues. The CDR3 reads CASSVASGRATDTQYF. Written as DNA, the CDR3 is TGTGCCAGCAGCGTAGCTAGCGGGAGGGCCACAGATACGCAGTATTTT.

This clone was seen just once. The chain recombines TRBV11-2 with TRBJ1-5; TRBD1 might be the D (6 bases). V lost 5 bases and J lost 6, with 20 bases in between. CDR1 is SGHAT and CDR2 is FQNNGV in the germline V gene. The CDR3 spans 16 residues. The CDR3 nucleotides are TGTGCCAGCAGCCAGGGGTCAGGGCGGACGGGTCAGCCCCAGCATTTT. It encodes CASSQGSGRTGQPQHF.

This chain connects TRBV6-1 to TRBJ2-1; D remains unclear. The V gene lost 8 bases and the J gene lost 5 bases, with 1 base spanning the gap. The CDR3 has 9 amino acids. Germline V gene sequence: CDR1 MNHNS, CDR2 SASEGT. The CDR3 DNA reads as TGTGCCAGCGACAATGAGCAGTTCTTC. It translates to CASDNEQFF.

The genes are TRBV27 and TRBJ2-1, with a weak D call TRBD2 (5 bases). The CDR3 covers 13 residues. Germline V gene sequence: CDR1 MNHEY, CDR2 SMNVEV (reference sequence). With 4 bases removed from V and 6 bases from J, the gap between germline ends came to 10 bases. CDR3: CASSSGSVNEQFF. CDR3 nucleotides: TGTGCCAGCAGTTCGGGTAGCGTCAATGAGCAGTTCTTC.

The chain is built from TRBV5-1 and TRBJ2-5; the match to TRBD2 covers 12 bases. CDR3 length: 16 amino acids. Per germline, CDR1 SGHRS and CDR2 YFSETQ. Germline trimming cut 1 base from V and 4 bases from J; bases unmatched to any gene: 5. This CDR3 reads CASSLPSGRAGETQYF. The CDR3 region has the DNA TGCGCCAGCAGCTTGCCTAGCGGGAGGGCCGGAGAGACCCAGTACTTC. The full variable domain, with the rest looked up from reference TRBV5-1 and TRBJ2-5, is KAGVTQTPRYLIKTRGQQVTLSCSPISGHRSVSWYQQTPGQGLQFLFEYFSETQRNKGNFPGRFSGRQFSNSRSEMNVSTLELGDSALYLCASSLPSGRAGETQYFGPGTRLLVL.

The chain couples TRBV5-1 to TRBJ1-2, with a weak D call TRBD1 (5 bases). Germline V lookup: CDR1 SGHRS, CDR2 YFSETQ. CDR3 size: 18 residues. Trimming left V 0 bases short and J 4 bases short, with 22 bases between. CDR3 DNA sequence: TGCGCCAGCAGCTTGGCCCGAGACAGTGAAGGAGGCGGCTATGGCTACACCTTC. It encodes CASSLARDSEGGGYGYTF.

The rearrangement joins TRBV27 to TRBJ1-2; 7 nucleotides match TRBD1. The CDR3 has 17 amino acids. Germline V gives CDR1 MNHEY, CDR2 SMNVEV (reference sequence). With 5 bases clipped from V and 8 bases from J, the junction kept 20 bases outside the gene matches. The CDR3 region is CASSQRMIRDSVRGYTF. Here the CDR3 DNA reads TGTGCCAGCAGTCAGAGAATGATTCGGGACAGCGTAAGAGGCTACACCTTC.

This chain links TRBV5-6 with TRBJ2-3, with D unresolved. CDR3 size: 12 residues. V was cut by 5 bases and J by 0 bases, with 4 bases left in between. The germline V gene encodes CDR1 SGHDT and CDR2 YYEEEE. Here the CDR3 DNA reads TGTGCCAGCAGGGCCAGCACAGATACGCAGTATTTT. This translates into CASRASTDTQYF.

CDR3 residues: CASSDPGLAGVDEQFF. The CDR3 DNA sequence: TGTGCCAGCAGTGATCCCGGACTAGCGGGAGTGGATGAGCAGTTCTTC. V and J are TRBV6-1 and TRBJ2-1; 13 bases align to TRBD2. Germline assignment: CDR1 MNHNS and CDR2 SASEGT. J lost 8 bases, V lost 3 bases, and 7 bases had no gene match. The CDR3 totals 16 residues.